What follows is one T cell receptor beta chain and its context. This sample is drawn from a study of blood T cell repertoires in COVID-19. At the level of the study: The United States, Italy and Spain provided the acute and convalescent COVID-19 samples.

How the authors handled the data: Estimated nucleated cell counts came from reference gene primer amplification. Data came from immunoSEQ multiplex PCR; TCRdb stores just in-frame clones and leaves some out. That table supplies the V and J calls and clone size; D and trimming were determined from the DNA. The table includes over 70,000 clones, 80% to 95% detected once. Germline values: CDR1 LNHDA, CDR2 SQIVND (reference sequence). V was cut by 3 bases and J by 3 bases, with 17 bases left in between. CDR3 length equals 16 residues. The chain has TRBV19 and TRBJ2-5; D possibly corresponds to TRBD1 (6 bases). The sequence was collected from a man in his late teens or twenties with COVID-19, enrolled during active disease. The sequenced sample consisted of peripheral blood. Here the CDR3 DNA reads TGTGCCAGTAGTATCTCCAGGGGCCGGACAGAAGAGACCCAGTACTTC. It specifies CASSISRGRTEETQYF.